This T cell receptor beta chain was recovered during a study of T-cell reconstitution after alpha-beta-depleted transplantation in children. The CDR3 extends over 16 amino acids. Germline-derived CDR1 and CDR2 are LGHDT and YNNKEL (reference sequence). Trimming took 1 base from V and 3 from J, leaving 15 bases between them. The authors prepared the TCRbeta library with unique molecular identifiers. TCRdb re-called the PCR reads with MiXCR, one entry per CDR3 protein. Here the sample spans some 450,000 distinct CDR3 sequences, roughly 43% being singletons. Study-wide results and caveats: When one year had passed after transplant, most T-cell counts and diversity came from newly produced T cells. Reportedly, alpha-beta T cells present about two months post-transplant originated from several hundred expanded clones of graft origin. The origin of high day-60 TCRbeta diversity in some patients lay in surviving recipient T cells and thymic progenitors.

This clonotype came up a few times. Its antigen is still unknown. The sample consisted of PBMCs, taken before TCRalphabeta/CD19-depleted stem cell transplant. The V gene is TRBV3-1, the J gene TRBJ2-5; TRBD2 is a possible D gene (5 bases). This receptor was obtained from a girl aged 2 to 10 with aplastic anemia, due to receive a stem cell transplant. CDR3 protein: CASSQARLAGEETQYF. In DNA, the CDR3 is TGTGCCAGCAGCCAAGCCCGGCTAGCCGGTGAAGAGACCCAGTACTTC.